These T cell receptor beta chains were read from a single sample in a study of immune cell composition in non-small cell lung cancer. The method was immunoSEQ multiplex PCR; TCRdb's version includes in-frame clones alone and lacks a portion of them. The profile shows over 4,000 clones, around nine tenths of them singletons. Sequencing was done on a sample of non-adjacent lung tissue. The receptors were gathered from a human donor with non-small cell lung cancer. Some clones in this sample may be carry-over from other donors' samples. Both conserved end residues are part of each CDR3.

j_call v_call cdr3_aa
TRBJ2-3 TRBV11-2 CASSLVGGVPTDTQYF
TRBJ2-3 TRBV28 CASSPIGLAGDGDTQYF
TRBJ2-3 TRBV4-2 CASSQVFLAGGDTQYF
TRBJ1-1 TRBV13 CASSLGRGLSTEAFF
TRBJ2-5 TRBV11-2 CASSLVVSPGETQYF
TRBJ1-3 TRBV6-5 CASRANPFSGNTIYF
TRBJ2-3 TRBV27 CASSIGLAGSPIWAQYF
TRBJ1-1 TRBV18 CASSHGQPNTEAFF
TRBJ1-1 TRBV7-9 CASSSIQGMNTEAFF
TRBJ1-2 TRBV4-1 CASSLWGRGGGGYTF
TRBJ1-1 TRBV9 CASSVGRQGRTEAFF
TRBJ1-3 TRBV7-2 CASGSGGQASGNTIYF
TRBJ1-1 TRBV5-6 CASRGTRNTEAFF
TRBJ2-1 TRBV4-3 CASSQDGTSGYNEQFF
TRBJ2-3 TRBV4-1 CASSSQAGTSGSSTDTQYF
TRBJ2-5 TRBV11-1 CASSWDRVQETQYF
TRBJ1-5 TRBV7-8 CASSLSPGDQPQHF
TRBJ2-2 TRBV28 CASTPTSGSVPGELFF
TRBJ1-5 TRBV7-9 CASSPGGNQPQHF
TRBJ1-1 TRBV28 CASSLYPGGPFF
TRBJ2-3 TRBV7-2 CASSLVASETDTQYF
TRBJ2-2 TRBV5-8 CATVRSGGSGFTGELFF
TRBJ1-2 TRBV7-8 CASSVTGGAGYGYTF
TRBJ2-3 TRBV7-9 CASSRGQGKTDTQYF
TRBJ1-5 TRBV18 CASSPTGSPDQPQHF
TRBJ2-1 TRBV7-9 CASSLGRGTSGYNEQFF
TRBJ1-1 TRBV6-1 CASVLGGRGEAFF
TRBJ2-7 TRBV6-1 CASSEYIIEQYF
TRBJ2-1 TRBV5-1 CASSYRTSGRESYNEQFF
TRBJ2-2 TRBV29-1 CSVRTGENTGELFF
TRBJ1-4 TRBV5-1 CASSPRQGGSNEKLFF
TRBJ2-1 TRBV4-2 CASSQEGLAGAHNEQFF
TRBJ1-2 TRBV25-1 CASSEGTDFYGYTF
TRBJ2-1 TRBV7-9 CASSLMTGAYNEQFF
TRBJ2-5 TRBV7-9 CASSTDRVGVKTQYF
TRBJ1-5 TRBV5-6 CASSLIKRSGVWPQHF
TRBJ2-1 TRBV4-2 CASSHVSRGSSYNEQFF
TRBJ1-1 TRBV30 CAWSVRREAFF
TRBJ1-2 TRBV29-1 CSVFTGEGYTF
TRBJ1-5 TRBV7-8 CASSRDGQPDQPQHF